This TCR beta chain was sequenced in a study of T cell responses to AZD1222 COVID-19 vaccine (dated by TCRdb to the early 2020s). Regarding the study in general: A total of 230 to 250 trial participants underwent TCR sequencing, of whom roughly 210 received two doses of AZD1222 and 26 received two doses of the MenACWY control vaccine. Enrollment into the trials was organized by age into subgroups of 18-55, 56-69 and 70-plus years, and those subgroups contained approximately 160, 26 and 62 TCR-sequenced participants, respectively. Broad study findings and their caveats: Epitopes outside the regions mutated in the B.1.351 and B.1.1.7 variants were reportedly recognized by nearly half of the unique spike-specific TCRs. Most participants were white British and females outnumbered males, and the authors suggested that clonal diversity may have been underestimated. CD4 TCRs associated with the vaccine covered the entire spike protein, and the dominant responses were in regions 160-218 and 743-854. The 56-69-year group was small, and its depth increase did not reach significance, likely because of low power. Spike-specific TCR breadth and depth rose significantly after two AZD1222 doses compared with day 0 and with MenACWY recipients. Only a handful of AZD1222 recipients were SARS-CoV-2 seropositive at baseline, limiting conclusions about previously exposed vaccinees. Because no day 14 peak-response samples were available, repertoires were characterized only after the peak T cell response.

The CDR3 regions of human TCRbeta chains were subjected to immunosequencing. In the paper's pipeline: Repertoire TCRs were checked for matches against a reference library of SARS-CoV-2-specific TCRs that had been generated using the MIRA antigen-specificity platform. Breadth was defined as the fraction of unique TCRs that were SARS-CoV-2-associated. Depth was defined as the fraction of total T cells that were SARS-CoV-2-associated. Each spike-specific TCR was assigned to its reactive spike region and to a CD4 or CD8 class using the MIRA data. Log10-transformed breadth and depth values were compared by one-way ANOVA with Sidak's multiple comparisons tests. TCRdb took over this immuneACCESS table, retaining in-frame rearrangements with V and J assigned. Such tables are incomplete; in checked studies, under half of the missing clones stem from an unresolved V gene, and the remainder is unexplained. V, J and clone size reflect that table, while D and trimming were determined from the DNA. The sample table lists just under 90,000 clones, 75% to 90% of them with a count of one. Of the sample, 5% to 6% is held by the ten largest clones.

As to this clone: Its antigen remains unidentified. No per-base quality is available; no much larger clone lies one base away.

Read against the paper, the sample's time point label means: about 28 days (+/-7) after the second vaccine dose. Because spike-specific TCR depth and breadth did not differ between the two schedules, AZD1222 recipients who got a second dose at roughly 4 weeks were pooled with those who got a second dose at roughly 12 weeks. Vaccinee samples were obtained from the UK trials COV001 and COV002, which included a single-blind randomized controlled phase 2/3 trial of AZD1222 (ChAdOx1 nCoV-19) in healthy adults. Trial participant PBMC samples were collected at day 0 and day 28 after the second dose for TCRbeta chain sequencing. V is reduced by 2 bases and J by 2 bases, leaving a spacing of 10 bases between them. The CDR3 sequence holds 14 residues, the cysteine and phenylalanine included. CDR3 DNA is the only sequence kept; it has 42 bases, read in frame from the first base.

The input for sequencing was peripheral blood, taken 28 days after the second AZD1222 dose. The receptor was isolated from an adult who received the AZD1222 COVID-19 vaccine. This receptor chain uses TRBV5-3 and TRBJ1-1; no D segment can be confidently identified. TRBV5-3 carries the ORF label, with uncertain function. The nucleotides read TGTGCCAGAAGCTTTTTGTCAGCCAACACTGAAGCTTTCTTT. This sequence encodes CARSFLSANTEAFF.